Each of the 14 T cell receptor beta chains below was sequenced from the same sample in a study of a mutant IDH1 vaccine in newly diagnosed glioma. For these receptors, no antigen is known. As to time point: week 11, during vaccination. What each vaccine dose contained was 300 ug of mutant IDH1 20-mer peptide, accompanied by topical imiquimod. The protocol was immunoSEQ multiplex PCR, while the TCRdb copy is restricted to in-frame clones and leaves out a portion. The repertoire holds more than 55,000 clones, 84% seen once, with about 3.7% in the top ten. The starting material was PBMCs, obtained from a glioma patient whose treatment included an IDH1 peptide vaccine. The receptors originated from a man aged 25-40 years with glioma.

The V and J genes are TRBV5-1 and TRBJ2-2; no definite D call. Trimming shortened V by 5 bases and J by 7 bases, and 6 bases separated the two germline ends. CDR3 size: 11 residues. In germline, CDR1 is SGHRS, CDR2 YFSETQ. CDR3 in DNA: TGCGCCAGCAGTGGTAACGGGGAGCTGTTTTTT. Its protein is CASSGNGELFF.

Only a few counts were recorded for this clone. The chain links TRBV11-2 to TRBJ2-7; D possibly corresponds to TRBD2 (6 bases). Germline loops: CDR1 SGHAT, CDR2 FQNNGV. This CDR3 spans 13 amino acids. The ends were cut back, 4 bases at V and 2 bases at J, with 9 bases in the middle. The CDR3 bases are TGTGCCAGCAGCTGGGCTAGCGCCTACGAGCAGTACTTC. Translating gives CASSWASAYEQYF.

The rearrangement joins TRBV9 to TRBJ2-6; D is ambiguous. In germline, CDR1 is SGDLS, CDR2 YYNGEE. V dropped 0 bases and J dropped 4 bases, with 14 bases sitting between them. The CDR3 is made up of 17 amino acids. In nucleotides, the CDR3 is TGTGCCAGCAGCGTAGAGGCAGTCTGGTCCGGGGCCAACGTCCTGACTTTC. Translation: CASSVEAVWSGANVLTF.

This sequence joins TRBV5-1 and TRBJ2-1; D is ambiguous. The CDR3 spans 15 residues. Trimming took 4 bases from V and 0 from J, leaving 11 bases between them. Germline CDR1 and CDR2: SGHRS and YFSETQ. In nucleotides, the CDR3 is TGCGCCAGCAGCCCTGACTTAGGCTCCTACAATGAGCAGTTCTTC. This translates into CASSPDLGSYNEQFF.

V gene TRBV11-2 combines with J gene TRBJ2-1; 9 bases are a match to TRBD2. The CDR3 covers 15 residues. Germline loops: CDR1 SGHAT, CDR2 FQNNGV. The J segment lost 7 bases and the V segment lost 3 bases, leaving 7 bases of the junction unmatched. The chain's CDR3 is CASSFFAGLANEQFF. Here the CDR3 DNA reads TGTGCCAGCAGCTTCTTTGCTGGACTAGCGAATGAGCAGTTCTTC.

The CDR3: CASSLSFHRAEGGELFF. The CDR3 nucleotides read TGTGCCAGCAGTTTATCTTTCCACAGGGCGGAAGGCGGGGAGCTGTTTTTT. The chain is built from TRBV27 and TRBJ2-2; weak D call: TRBD1 (6 bases). This CDR3 region has 17 residues. Germline values: CDR1 MNHEY, CDR2 SMNVEV (reference sequence). V lost 0 bases and J 7 bases, leaving 18 bases between the germline ends.

This rearrangement joins TRBV6-1 to TRBJ2-5, with 8 bases that match TRBD2. The CDR3 is 16 residues long. Trimming removed 0 bases from V and 2 bases from J; junction bases left unmatched: 5. Germline V gene lookup returns CDR1 MNHNS and CDR2 SASEGT. CDR3 in amino acids: CASSEASAGVQETQYF. The CDR3 DNA sequence: TGTGCCAGCAGTGAAGCATCAGCGGGGGTGCAAGAGACCCAGTACTTC.

The chain links TRBV7-3 to TRBJ2-6; maybe TRBD2 (5 bases). Germline V CDR1 and CDR2: SGHTA, FQGTGA. This CDR3 contains 15 residues. The ends were cut back, 5 bases at V and 0 bases at J, with 8 bases in the middle. The CDR3 is CASSPGLSGANVLTF. The CDR3 nucleotides are TGTGCCAGCAGCCCCGGACTCTCTGGGGCCAACGTCCTGACTTTC.

J is TRBJ2-5 and V is TRBV5-1; 15 bases are shared with TRBD2. Germline CDR1 reads SGHRS; CDR2 reads YFSETQ. V shed 4 bases, J shed 5 bases, and the junction held 6 bases outside the gene matches. The CDR3 runs 16 residues. This CDR3 is CASSPGLAGGSETQYF. CDR3 bases: TGCGCCAGCAGCCCAGGACTAGCGGGGGGGTCGGAGACCCAGTACTTC.

The chain links TRBV4-1 to TRBJ2-7; D tentatively fits TRBD1 or TRBD2 (7 bases each). Germline V gene lookup returns CDR1 MGHRA and CDR2 YSYEKL. The CDR3 runs 16 residues. The germline V and J ends were trimmed by 3 bases and 3 bases, with 18 bases remaining between them. DNA for the CDR3: TGCGCCAGCAGCCATTATCCGGGGGGACAGAGCTACGAGCAGTACTTC. Its protein is CASSHYPGGQSYEQYF.

This clone appeared a single time. The chain recombines TRBV19 with TRBJ1-1; possible D gene TRBD1, 5 bases. This CDR3 has 14 residues. The V end lost 4 bases, the J end lost 4 bases, and 13 bases lay between the germline ends. Germline V gives CDR1 LNHDA, CDR2 SQIVND (reference sequence). CDR3 loop: CASSTPVGGTEAFF. The CDR3 region has the DNA TGTGCCAGTAGTACCCCGGTGGGGGGCACTGAAGCTTTCTTT.

J is TRBJ2-2 and V is TRBV9; 7 bases are shared with TRBD1. From germline, CDR1 is SGDLS and CDR2 YYNGEE. V shed 1 base, J shed 2 bases, and the junction held 5 bases outside the gene matches. There are 16 residues in the CDR3. The CDR3 loop is CASSVKGTDNTGELFF. The CDR3 DNA reads as TGTGCCAGCAGCGTAAAAGGGACAGATAACACCGGGGAGCTGTTTTTT.

The J gene is TRBJ2-2, the V gene TRBV11-3, with TRBD1 matching 7 bases. Looked up from germline, CDR1 is SGHNT and CDR2 is YENEEA. V lost 5 bases and J lost 0; bases outside the gene matches: 3. The CDR3 extends over 15 amino acids. The CDR3, as DNA: TGTGCCAGCAGCCCCGGGACAGCGAACACCGGGGAGCTGTTTTTT. It encodes CASSPGTANTGELFF.

The chain has TRBV7-9 and TRBJ2-1; no clear D. The length of the CDR3 is 13 residues. V was cut by 1 base and J by 5 bases, with 6 bases left in between. Germline CDR1 SEHNR, CDR2 FQNEAQ (reference sequence). CDR3 sequence: CASSLEVHNEQFF. The CDR3 DNA is TGTGCCAGCAGCTTAGAGGTACACAATGAGCAGTTCTTC.